Below, 18 T cell receptor beta chains from the same sample are listed, as sequenced in a study of blood T cell repertoires in COVID-19. TCRdb's copy holds only in-frame clones and misses some; the assay was immunoSEQ multiplex PCR. The sample holds 85,000 to 100,000 clones, about 78% seen once. The sequenced sample was peripheral blood. The receptors were gathered from a man aged 45-65 years who had recovered from COVID-19.

V usage is TRBV28 and J usage is TRBJ1-1; 7 bases line up with TRBD1. Unmatched junction bases numbered 6, after V lost 6 bases and J lost 2 bases. Germline V gene lookup returns CDR1 MDHEN and CDR2 SYDVKM. This CDR3 spans 14 amino acids. CDR3 DNA sequence: TGTGCCAGCAGCTCGACAGGGTTCAACACTGAAGCTTTCTTT. Its protein product is CASSSTGFNTEAFF. The variable domain in full, with the rest retrieved from reference TRBV28 and TRBJ1-1, is DVKVTQSSRYLVKRTGEKVFLECVQDMDHENMFWYRQDPGLGLRLIYFSYDVKMKEKGDIPEGYSVSREKKERFSLILESASTNQTSMYLCASSSTGFNTEAFFGQGTRLTVV.

This clone was counted between two and nine times. V usage is TRBV3-1 (or the pseudogene TRBV3-2) and J usage is TRBJ2-2; D gene unclear. The CDR3 covers 13 residues. The germline V gene encodes CDR1 LGHDT and CDR2 YNNKEL (reference sequence). V was clipped by 4 bases and J by 2 bases, with 5 bases between them. In DNA form, the CDR3 reads TGTGCCAGCAGCCCCCTCAACACCGGGGAGCTGTTTTTT. Translation: CASSPLNTGELFF.

The chain links TRBV7-8 to TRBJ1-2; the D is unclear. Trimming shortened V by 2 bases and J by 5 bases, and 9 bases separated the two germline ends. CDR3 length: 13 residues. Germline V CDR1 and CDR2: SGHVS, FQNEAQ. The CDR3 DNA follows: TGTGCCAGCAGCTTATCAGTCCCTTATGGCTACACCTTC. It translates to CASSLSVPYGYTF.

V usage is TRBV24-1 and J usage is TRBJ1-1, with 10 bases fitting TRBD1. The CDR3 sequence is 15 residues long. J lost 8 bases, V lost 3 bases, and 8 bases had no gene match. Germline V gene lookup returns CDR1 KGHDR and CDR2 SFDVKD. The CDR3 is CATSDPGQGTTEAFF. CDR3 bases: TGTGCCACCAGTGATCCGGGACAGGGGACTACGGAAGCTTTCTTT.

The chain is built from TRBV12-3 or TRBV12-4 and TRBJ2-7; perhaps TRBD2 as D (5 bases). The V and J ends lost 6 bases and 0 bases respectively, with 6 bases between them. The CDR3 is made up of 12 amino acids. CDR3 sequence (DNA): TGTGCCAGCAGGGCGGGCTCCTACGAGCAGTACTTC. It translates to CASRAGSYEQYF.

At least ten counts were recorded for this clone. The V call is TRBV7-2, the J call TRBJ2-5; 11 positions match TRBD1. The CDR3 totals 16 residues. V trimming: 5 bases; J trimming: 5 bases; junction bases outside the gene matches: 10. Germline CDR1 reads SGHTA; CDR2 reads FQGNSA. In nucleotides, the CDR3 is TGTGCCAGCAGCCGCGCCCGGACAGGGGGCGGGGAGACCCAGTACTTC. Its translation is CASSRARTGGGETQYF.

The chain joins TRBV19 to TRBJ1-1; no clear D gene. This CDR3 has 13 amino acids. Germline-derived CDR1 and CDR2 are LNHDA and SQIVND (reference sequence). The V end lost 5 bases, the J end lost 1 base, and 8 bases lay between the germline ends. Here the CDR3 DNA reads TGTGCCAGTAGTGCGCGACAGAACACTGAAGCTTTCTTT. Translated, it gives CASSARQNTEAFF.

This chain links TRBV28 with TRBJ1-1; D is ambiguous. The V end was cut by 6 bases, the J end by 1 base, with 12 bases between. The CDR3 is 14 amino acids. CDR1 is MDHEN, CDR2 SYDVKM, per germline. CDR3 amino acids: CASRTSPANTEAFF. In DNA form, the CDR3 reads TGTGCCAGCAGGACTTCGCCGGCGAACACTGAAGCTTTCTTT.

This clone appeared once. V usage is TRBV9 and J usage is TRBJ1-6, with 10 bases fitting TRBD1. The V gene's germline CDR1 is SGDLS and CDR2 YYNGEE. The V and J ends lost 0 bases and 10 bases, in that order; junction bases with no gene match: 4. This CDR3 has 15 residues. The CDR3 DNA follows: TGTGCCAGCAGCGTAGGAGGACAGGGGGGATCACCCCTCCACTTT. Translated: CASSVGGQGGSPLHF.

The chain employs TRBV5-1 and TRBJ1-2; TRBD1 matches 8 bases. J gave up 1 base and V 4 bases, and 6 bases lay outside the gene matches. The CDR3 consists of 15 residues. CDR1 SGHRS and CDR2 YFSETQ come from the germline V gene. The CDR3 spells CASSSGQGINYGYTF. The CDR3 DNA reads TGCGCCAGCAGCAGCGGACAGGGTATTAACTATGGCTACACCTTC. Based on the CDR3 plus reference TRBV5-1 and TRBJ1-2, the full variable domain is KAGVTQTPRYLIKTRGQQVTLSCSPISGHRSVSWYQQTPGQGLQFLFEYFSETQRNKGNFPGRFSGRQFSNSRSEMNVSTLELGDSALYLCASSSGQGINYGYTFGSGTRLTVV.

The rearrangement uses TRBV19 and TRBJ2-1, with 10 bases aligning to TRBD2. The CDR3 extends over 16 amino acids. Germline V gene data show CDR1 as LNHDA and CDR2 as SQIVND (reference sequence). V was clipped by 4 bases and J by 3 bases; unmatched bases: 6. In nucleotides, the CDR3 is TGTGCCAGTAGTAGGTGGACTAGCGGACACTACAATGAGCAGTTCTTC. Amino acid sequence: CASSRWTSGHYNEQFF.

This chain uses TRBV5-4 with TRBJ2-7, with D possibly matching TRBD1 (5 bases). V was cut by 1 base and J by 6 bases, with 8 bases left in between. The CDR3 loop spans 12 amino acids. Germline CDR1 SGHNT, CDR2 YYREEE (reference sequence). For the CDR3, the DNA is TGTGCCAGCAGCTTGACAGGAGCCGAGCAGTACTTC. Translating it yields CASSLTGAEQYF.

V is TRBV18 and J is TRBJ2-7; D might be TRBD1 (6 bases). The germline V gene has CDR1 KGHSH and CDR2 LQKENI. The CDR3 is 14 amino acids. V gave up 3 bases and J gave up 2 bases, with 11 bases separating them. The CDR3 DNA is TGTGCCAGCTCACCTAAGGACAGAGCCTACGAGCAGTACTTC. It yields the protein CASSPKDRAYEQYF.

The chain has TRBV9 and TRBJ2-6; D gene ambiguous. Trimming took 4 bases from V and 0 from J, leaving 8 bases between them. The CDR3 is 15 residues long. Per germline, CDR1 SGDLS and CDR2 YYNGEE. The CDR3 nucleotides are TGTGCCAGCAGCCAACGAGACTCTGGGGCCAACGTCCTGACTTTC. Its protein is CASSQRDSGANVLTF.

This clone was detected only once. The chain employs TRBV10-3 and TRBJ2-3; D perhaps matches TRBD1 (6 bases). This CDR3 spans 15 amino acids. V lost 5 bases to trimming and J lost 0 bases, with 12 bases between them. Germline values: CDR1 ENHRY, CDR2 SYGVKD. CDR3 bases: TGTGCCATCAGTAGGGGACAAATTAGCACAGATACGCAGTATTTT. This translates into CAISRGQISTDTQYF.

The gene calls are TRBV10-3 and TRBJ2-1; no clear D gene. The CDR3 is made up of 13 amino acids. V lost 6 bases and J 4 bases, leaving 10 bases between the germline ends. Per germline, CDR1 ENHRY and CDR2 SYGVKD. The CDR3 nucleotides are TGTGCCATCAGCCTAGACCCTTACAATGAGCAGTTCTTC. Its translation is CAISLDPYNEQFF.

This chain connects TRBV27 to TRBJ2-5; 13 bases map to TRBD2. The ends lost 4 bases at V and 5 bases at J; junction bases unmatched: 16. The CDR3 length is 19 residues. Germline CDR1 reads MNHEY; CDR2 reads SMNVEV (reference sequence). DNA of the CDR3: TGTGCCAGCAGTTACCACACCCCGGGGACTAGCGGGATTGGGGAGACCCAGTACTTC. It specifies CASSYHTPGTSGIGETQYF.

CDR3 DNA sequence: TGTGCCAGCACTGGCGGGGCAGACCCCTATGGCTACACCTTC. It translates to CASTGGADPYGYTF. V gene TRBV6-5 combines with J gene TRBJ1-2; tentatively, D is TRBD1 (5 bases). CDR1 and CDR2 from the germline V gene are MNHEY and SVGAGI. The V gene lost 7 bases and the J gene lost 4 bases, with 16 bases spanning the gap. The CDR3 has 14 residues.